This T cell receptor (beta chain) was retrieved from a study of spatial heterogeneity in lung cancer. Study results and caveats: In blood, ubiquitous expanded tumor TCRs appeared more at resection than follow-up.

On each TCR cDNA molecule, a unique molecular identifier was present. MiXCR, applied by TCRdb to the 5' RACE reads, yields one record per CDR3 protein. This sample carries 50,000 to 55,000 distinct CDR3 sequences, roughly 7.5% of them seen once, and the ten largest clones take about 3%. Time point noted: sample taken at primary tumor resection. Whole RNA was taken from tumor, nontumor lung or frozen PBMC; it was then sequenced unsorted. Germline CDR1 is SNHLY and CDR2 is FYNNEI. This CDR3 is 13 amino acids long. Between the trimmed V and J ends, which lost 2 bases and 5 bases, there was a span of 9 bases. A remark on this clonotype: Its target is unknown.

This clonotype was obtained from a female donor with early-stage non-small cell lung cancer. The starting material was PBMCs, obtained at surgery. This sequence joins TRBV2 and TRBJ2-5; D call uncertain. Written as DNA, the CDR3 is TGTGCCAGCAGTGAACTTCTGGGGGAGACCCAGTACTTC. Translated: CASSELLGETQYF. Variable domain in full (rest from reference TRBV2 and TRBJ2-5): EPEVTQTPSHQVTQMGQEVILRCVPISNHLYFYWYRQILGQKVEFLVSFYNNEISEKSEIFDDQFSVERPDGSNFTLKIRSTKLEDSAMYFCASSELLGETQYFGPGTRLLVL.